Below are 30 T cell receptor beta chains sequenced from a single sample in a study of blood T cells in healthy people across ages. The second PCR ran roughly 7 to 11 cycles with a sample-barcoded 5' primer and J-beta primers. TCRdb called the 5' RACE reads again in MiXCR, with one record for every CDR3 protein. The repertoire consists of hundreds of thousands of distinct CDR3 sequences, with about 30% occurring once and the leading ten covering 15% to 20%. Material: blood. The receptors originated from a woman aged 80 or over in good health.

There are many counts of this clonotype. The chain is built from TRBV20-1 and TRBJ1-6; D remains ambiguous. CDR1 is DFQATT, CDR2 SNEGSKA, per germline (reference sequence). Between the trimmed V and J ends, which lost 0 bases and 4 bases, there was a span of 10 bases. This CDR3 spans 15 amino acids. The CDR3 spells CSARDPGPYNSPLHF. CDR3 coding DNA: TGCAGTGCTAGAGATCCGGGCCCGTATAATTCACCCCTCCACTTT.

The genes are TRBV20-1 and TRBJ2-7; 12 bases agree with TRBD2. In germline, CDR1 is DFQATT, CDR2 SNEGSKA (reference sequence). The CDR3 is made up of 16 amino acids. J lost 4 bases, V lost 0 bases, and 7 bases had no gene match. The CDR3 reads CSARDGTSGLEYEQYF. As DNA, the CDR3 is TGCAGTGCTAGAGACGGGACTAGCGGGCTTGAGTACGAGCAGTACTTC.

This clonotype was counted a few times. Since a much larger clone is just one base distant, this may be a read error. The rearrangement uses TRBV7-8 and TRBJ2-5; D is possibly TRBD2 (5 bases). The V gene's germline CDR1 is SGHVS and CDR2 FQNEAQ. Trimming shortened V by 2 bases and J by 11 bases, and 12 bases separated the two germline ends. This CDR3 contains 12 residues. The CDR3 region has the DNA TGTGCCAGCAGCTTATGGACTGATGAGCAGTACTTC. It is translated as CASSLWTDEQYF. The full variable domain, rest sourced from reference TRBV7-8 and TRBJ2-5, is GAGVSQSPRYKVAKRGQDVALRCDPISGHVSLFWYQQALGQGPEFLTYFQNEAQLDKSGLPSDRFFAERPEGSVSTLKIQRTQQEDSAVYLCASSLWTDEQYFGPGTRLLVL.

The gene calls are TRBV12-3 or TRBV12-4 and TRBJ2-5, with a tentative D call TRBD1 (5 bases). This CDR3 is 12 amino acids long. Trimming cost V 5 bases and J 10 bases, with 14 bases left between them. CDR3 coding DNA: TGTGCCAGCAGTCTGACAGAAGATGTCCAGTACTTC. This encodes CASSLTEDVQYF.

The V and J genes are TRBV10-1 and TRBJ2-2; TRBD1 matches 8 bases. CDR1 and CDR2 (germline): WNHNN, SYGVQD (reference sequence). V was clipped by 3 bases and J by 5 bases; unmatched bases: 8. This CDR3 is 16 amino acids long. CDR3 coding DNA: TGCGCCAGCAGTGACTATCGACAGGGGAGGACCGGGGAGCTGTTTTTT. Protein product: CASSDYRQGRTGELFF.

The chain has TRBV30 and TRBJ2-5, with D perhaps matching TRBD2 (6 bases). The germline V and J ends were trimmed by 3 bases and 5 bases, with 16 bases remaining between them. The CDR3 has 14 residues. CDR1 and CDR2 (germline): GTSNPN, SVGIG (reference sequence). The CDR3 protein is CAWRGKGLPETQYF. The CDR3 DNA sequence: TGTGCCTGGAGGGGTAAGGGACTCCCCGAGACCCAGTACTTC.

The genes are TRBV20-1 and TRBJ2-5; D is ambiguous. V lost 0 bases, J lost 9 bases, and 14 bases lay in between. Germline CDR1 is DFQATT and CDR2 is SNEGSKA (reference sequence). The CDR3 has 13 residues. CDR3 sequence (DNA): TGCAGTGCTAGAGATCGAGGTTTACGAGCCCAGTACTTC. Translating it yields CSARDRGLRAQYF.

The chain links TRBV10-3 to TRBJ1-2; 10 bases map to TRBD1. The trim removed 9 bases at V and 6 bases at J, leaving 16 bases unmatched. Germline V gene sequence: CDR1 ENHRY, CDR2 SYGVKD. CDR3 length: 16 residues. The CDR3 spells CAIPAGTGQGINGYTF. For the CDR3, the DNA is TGTGCCATTCCAGCCGGTACGGGACAGGGGATTAATGGCTACACCTTC.

Turning to this clonotype: At one of its ends the junction is not consistent with the germline gene, which may arise from a read error. The genes are TRBV19 and TRBJ1-5; 9 nucleotides agree with TRBD1. Germline CDR1 reads LNHDA; CDR2 reads SQIVND (reference sequence). The CDR3 covers 15 residues. CDR3 protein: CASREQGALGQPQHF. CDR3 DNA sequence: TGTGCTAGTAGGGAACAGGGGGCGCTGGGTCAGCCCCAGCATTTT.

The V call is TRBV18, the J call TRBJ1-1, with 7 bases fitting TRBD1. The CDR3 totals 16 residues. J was trimmed by 3 bases and V by 2 bases; bases with no gene match: 9. The germline V gene encodes CDR1 KGHSH and CDR2 LQKENI. DNA of the CDR3: TGTGCCAGCTCACCAGCTCCCCAGGGGGGACACACTGAAGCTTTCTTT. This gives the protein CASSPAPQGGHTEAFF.

A note on this clonotype: With a much larger clone just one base away, this may be a read error. As DNA, the CDR3 is TGTGCCAGCAGCGGGCGACTACCGGGGGGACTCTACAATGAGCAGTTCTTC. Translating gives CASSGRLPGGLYNEQFF. The chain has TRBV7-2 and TRBJ2-1, with 7 bases matching TRBD2. From germline, CDR1 is SGHTA and CDR2 FQGNSA. V dropped 5 bases and J dropped 3; count of bases not matched to a gene: 13. This CDR3 comprises 17 residues. The full variable domain, rest sourced from reference TRBV7-2 and TRBJ2-1, is GAGVSQSPSNKVTEKGKDVELRCDPISGHTALYWYRQSLGQGLEFLIYFQGNSAPDKSGLPSDRFSAERTGGSVSTLTIQRTQQEDSAVYLCASSGRLPGGLYNEQFFGPGTRLTVL.

This sequence joins TRBV5-6 and TRBJ1-5; D remains ambiguous. The CDR3 spans 14 residues. Germline lookup yields CDR1 SGHDT and CDR2 YYEEEE. V was pared by 4 bases and J by 6 bases, with 14 bases between. The CDR3 DNA sequence: TGTGCCAGCAGCAGAAAGACGCACTCTCAGCCCCAGCATTTT. Translation gives CASSRKTHSQPQHF.

This clonotype appeared a few times. The chain employs TRBV12-3 or TRBV12-4 and TRBJ2-7, with a weak D call TRBD2 (5 bases). The CDR3 sequence is 15 residues long. V was trimmed by 0 bases and J by 10 bases, leaving 19 bases between them. CDR3: CASSLAPGNQEAQYF. The CDR3 DNA sequence: TGTGCCAGCAGTTTAGCGCCGGGAAACCAAGAGGCCCAGTACTTC.

This clonotype was counted at least ten times. The V call is TRBV20-1, the J call TRBJ2-5; D uncertain. Trimming removed 0 bases from V and 5 bases from J, with 4 bases in between. CDR1 is DFQATT and CDR2 is SNEGSKA in the germline V gene (reference sequence). The CDR3 is 11 residues long. CDR3 sequence reads: CSARDGETQYF. CDR3 nucleotides: TGCAGTGCTAGAGATGGGGAGACCCAGTACTTC.

This clonotype was seen many times. The V gene is TRBV20-1, the J gene TRBJ2-3, with 8 nucleotides matching TRBD2. CDR1 and CDR2 from the germline V gene are DFQATT and SNEGSKA (reference sequence). The ends lost 6 bases at V and 0 bases at J; junction bases unmatched: 14. The CDR3 extends over 17 amino acids. The CDR3 DNA sequence: TGCAGTGCCCGGCGGGCGGGGGGTTTTCCTAGCACAGATACGCAGTATTTT. This translates into CSARRAGGFPSTDTQYF.

This clonotype was detected only a few times. Being one base from a much bigger clone, this may be a read error. The rearrangement links TRBV7-9 to TRBJ1-4, with D unresolved. This CDR3 contains 13 residues. V lost 5 bases and J lost 3, with 7 bases in between. In germline, CDR1 is SEHNR, CDR2 FQNEAQ (reference sequence). This CDR3 reads CASSMRANEKLFF. CDR3 nucleotides: TGTGCCAGCAGCATGAGGGCTAATGAAAAACTGTTTTTT.

V and J are TRBV6-1 and TRBJ2-4; TRBD1 aligns across 7 bases. V was pared by 6 bases and J by 3 bases, with 5 bases of the junction left unmatched. This CDR3 has 14 residues. Looked up from germline, CDR1 is MNHNS and CDR2 is SASEGT. DNA of the CDR3: TGTGCCAGCAGGGCCCAGGGGGACAAAAACATTCAGTACTTC. Translating gives CASRAQGDKNIQYF.

This clonotype showed up just once. The chain has TRBV7-2 and TRBJ2-7; D gene ambiguous. Germline assignment: CDR1 SGHTA and CDR2 FQGNSA. CDR3 length equals 15 residues. V was trimmed by 5 bases and J by 4 bases, leaving 18 bases between them. CDR3 nucleotides: TGTGCCAGCAGCCGCGAGGCAGGCAGTGGGTACGAGCAGTACTTC. As protein: CASSREAGSGYEQYF.

This clonotype was counted at least ten times. The chain joins TRBV7-2 to TRBJ2-1, with 7 bases lining up with TRBD1. V dropped 2 bases and J dropped 5; count of bases not matched to a gene: 6. Germline V gives CDR1 SGHTA, CDR2 FQGNSA. The length of the CDR3 is 15 residues. The CDR3 region has the DNA TGTGCCAGCAGCTTAAAACAGGGGTGGGACAATGAGCAGTTCTTC. Its translation is CASSLKQGWDNEQFF. Full variable domain (rest looked up from reference TRBV7-2 and TRBJ2-1): GAGVSQSPSNKVTEKGKDVELRCDPISGHTALYWYRQSLGQGLEFLIYFQGNSAPDKSGLPSDRFSAERTGGSVSTLTIQRTQQEDSAVYLCASSLKQGWDNEQFFGPGTRLTVL.

At least ten counts were recorded for this clonotype. V is TRBV4-2 and J is TRBJ2-3; 7 nucleotides match TRBD2. This CDR3 spans 18 amino acids. V trimming: 3 bases; J trimming: 5 bases; junction bases outside the gene matches: 17. Germline V lookup: CDR1 LGHNA, CDR2 YNFKEQ. The CDR3 loop reads CASSQVGEGTPAGDTQYF. In DNA form, the CDR3 reads TGTGCCAGCAGCCAGGTTGGGGAGGGGACTCCCGCGGGAGATACGCAGTATTTT.

There are a few counts of this clonotype. V and J are TRBV5-1 and TRBJ1-2; 8 bases are shared with TRBD1. Trimming took 1 base from V and 1 from J; bases not matched to a gene: 6. Germline V gives CDR1 SGHRS, CDR2 YFSETQ. The CDR3 sequence is 16 residues long. CDR3 sequence reads: CASSLRDRSYNYGYTF. The CDR3 coding sequence is TGCGCCAGCAGCTTGAGGGACAGGAGCTATAACTATGGCTACACCTTC. Based on the CDR3 plus reference TRBV5-1 and TRBJ1-2, the full variable domain is KAGVTQTPRYLIKTRGQQVTLSCSPISGHRSVSWYQQTPGQGLQFLFEYFSETQRNKGNFPGRFSGRQFSNSRSEMNVSTLELGDSALYLCASSLRDRSYNYGYTFGSGTRLTVV.

Details on this clonotype: Possible read error: a much larger clone is one base away. The chain couples TRBV29-1 to TRBJ2-5; TRBD2 might be the D (6 bases). V gave up 8 bases and J gave up 2 bases, with 36 bases separating them. Germline loops: CDR1 SQVTM, CDR2 ANQGSEA. The CDR3 contains 20 residues. CDR3 DNA: TGCAGCACTTACGCCGCGGGATCGGAGCTATCCTTTGGGTTGCAAGAGACCCAGTACTTC. This codes for CSTYAAGSELSFGLQETQYF.

As for this clonotype: A much larger clone sits a single nucleotide away, making a read error possible. The V and J genes are TRBV12-3 or TRBV12-4 and TRBJ2-3; the D is unclear. The CDR3 totals 15 residues. Trimming removed 3 bases from V and 4 bases from J, with 14 bases in between. The chain's CDR3 is CASSLGPLRADTQYF. The CDR3 bases are TGTGCCAGCAGTTTGGGCCCACTACGCGCAGATACGCAGTATTTT.

The chain links TRBV5-5 to TRBJ1-1; TRBD1 matches 8 bases. V gave up 3 bases and J gave up 1 base; unmatched junction bases: 8. Per the germline V gene, CDR1 is SGHKS and CDR2 is YYEKEE (reference sequence). The CDR3 is made up of 16 amino acids. CDR3 loop: CASSWPGGLRNTEAFF. The DNA of the CDR3 is TGTGCCAGCAGCTGGCCAGGGGGCCTGCGGAACACTGAAGCTTTCTTT.

The rearrangement links TRBV20-1 to TRBJ2-1; the D gene could be TRBD1 or TRBD2 (5 bases each). The germline V gene encodes CDR1 DFQATT and CDR2 SNEGSKA (reference sequence). The V gene lost 1 base and the J gene lost 3 bases, with 16 bases spanning the gap. CDR3 size: 16 residues. The DNA for the CDR3 is TGCAGTGCTAGAGGTCCCGGGACGCAGGACTACAATGAGCAGTTCTTC. This codes for CSARGPGTQDYNEQFF.

This chain joins TRBV20-1 and TRBJ2-4; D perhaps matches TRBD2 (5 bases). From germline, CDR1 is DFQATT and CDR2 SNEGSKA (reference sequence). This CDR3 is built from 13 residues. In DNA form, the CDR3 reads TGCTTTCCAACGGGGTTAGCCAAAAACATTCAGTACTTC. Residues: CFPTGLAKNIQYF.

This clonotype was seen a few times. The V call is TRBV27, the J call TRBJ2-2, with 7 bases identical to TRBD1. V lost 7 bases, J lost 0 bases, and 5 bases stayed unmatched. CDR1 is MNHEY and CDR2 is SMNVEV in the germline V gene (reference sequence). The CDR3 runs 15 residues. This CDR3 is CASKRGQTNTGELFF. Written as DNA, the CDR3 is TGTGCCAGCAAACGGGGACAGACGAACACCGGGGAGCTGTTTTTT.

There are many counts of this clonotype. This chain uses TRBV7-2 with TRBJ2-7, with D tentatively TRBD1 (6 bases). Trimming stripped 2 bases from V and 2 bases from J, with 16 bases between. Germline V gene data show CDR1 as SGHTA and CDR2 as FQGNSA. The CDR3 consists of 16 residues. CDR3 coding DNA: TGTGCCAGCAGCTTAAATTCAGGACAGCTCACCTACGAGCAGTACTTC. This sequence encodes CASSLNSGQLTYEQYF.

This clonotype was observed many times. The chain is built from TRBV7-2 and TRBJ1-5; maybe TRBD1 (6 bases). Trimming left V 5 bases short and J 4 bases short, with 15 bases between. The CDR3 has 15 residues. The germline V gene encodes CDR1 SGHTA and CDR2 FQGNSA. CDR3 residues: CASSPVRGGNQPQHF. The DNA for the CDR3 is TGTGCCAGCAGCCCAGTTAGGGGGGGTAATCAGCCCCAGCATTTT.

A remark on this clonotype: The junction departs from germline at one end; a sequencing error may be responsible. This sequence joins TRBV12-3 or TRBV12-4 and TRBJ2-3; D possibly uses TRBD1 or TRBD2 (5 bases each). The CDR3 consists of 15 residues. CDR3 coding DNA: TGTGCCAGCAGTTTAGAGTGGGGGATAGCAGATACGGAGTATTTT. Residues: CASSLEWGIADTEYF.